The present T cell receptor (beta chain) was sequenced within a study of blood T cell repertoires in COVID-19. Study information: COVID-19 samples, acute and convalescent, were from the United States, Italy and Spain. From T cells, B-cell-depleted T cells, or PBMCs came the material, which was cDNA or gDNA.

The CDR3 is 12 amino acids. Germline values: CDR1 SGHVS, CDR2 FQNEAQ. Trimming shortened V by 5 bases and J by 8 bases, and 13 bases separated the two germline ends. Original processing methods: Cell counts per sample came from amplifying reference gene primers. Assay used: immunoSEQ multiplex PCR; TCRdb lists only in-frame clones, some missing. V and J calls and clone size come straight from that table; D and trimming were deduced from the DNA. The sample records around 140,000 clones, about 80% being singletons. The chain joins TRBV7-8 to TRBJ2-7; D is possibly TRBD2 (7 bases). Input material: peripheral blood. The sequence was collected from a man between 65 and 85 years old who had recovered from COVID-19. The CDR3 DNA is TGTGCCAGCAGCCCGGTGGGGGGGCAGCAGTACTTC. Its translation is CASSPVGGQQYF.